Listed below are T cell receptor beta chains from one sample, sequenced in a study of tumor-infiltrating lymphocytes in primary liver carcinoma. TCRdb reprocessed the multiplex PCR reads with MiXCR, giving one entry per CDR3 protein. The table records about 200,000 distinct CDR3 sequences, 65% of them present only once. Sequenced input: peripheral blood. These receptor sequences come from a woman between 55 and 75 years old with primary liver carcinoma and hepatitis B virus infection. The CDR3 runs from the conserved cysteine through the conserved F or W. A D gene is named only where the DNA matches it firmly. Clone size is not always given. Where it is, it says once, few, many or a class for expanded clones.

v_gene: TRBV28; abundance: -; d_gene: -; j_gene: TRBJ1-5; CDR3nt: TGTGCCTGCAGGCTCACAGGGTCGACTCAGCCCCAGCATTTT; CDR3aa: CACRLTGSTQPQHF
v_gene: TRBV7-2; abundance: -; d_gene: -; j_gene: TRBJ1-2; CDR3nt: TGTGCCAGCAGCTCCCGTTTTGGAGATGGCTACACCTTC; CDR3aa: CASSSRFGDGYTF
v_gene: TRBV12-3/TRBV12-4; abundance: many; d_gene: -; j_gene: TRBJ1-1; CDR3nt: TGTGCCAGCAGTTCCGGGGGACGTCTGAACACTGAAGCTTTCTTT; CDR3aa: CASSSGGRLNTEAFF
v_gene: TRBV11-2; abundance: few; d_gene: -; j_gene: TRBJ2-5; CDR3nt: TGTGCCTGCAGCTTATCCCCCGACATAGTGGAGACCCAGTATTTC; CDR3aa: CACSLSPDIVETQYF
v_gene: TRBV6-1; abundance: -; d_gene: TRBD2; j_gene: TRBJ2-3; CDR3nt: TGTGCCAGTAGTGGAGGCGGGAGGGCCCTCACAGATACGCACTATTTT; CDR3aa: CASSGGGRALTDTHYF
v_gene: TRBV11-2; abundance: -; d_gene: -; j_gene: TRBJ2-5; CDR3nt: TGTGCCAGCAGCTTCCTGACTAGTGGACAAGAGACCCAGTACTTC; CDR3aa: CASSFLTSGQETQYF
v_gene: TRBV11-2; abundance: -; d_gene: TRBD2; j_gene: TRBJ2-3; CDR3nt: TGTGCCAGGAGCTCCCCCCTTACCTGGACTAGTCATCCAGATACGCAGTATTTT; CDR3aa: CARSSPLTWTSHPDTQYF
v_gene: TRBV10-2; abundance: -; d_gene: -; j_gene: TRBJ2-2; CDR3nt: TGCGCCAGCAGTGAGGTGGTTACCGGGGAGCCGTTTTTT; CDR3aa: CASSEVVTGEPFF
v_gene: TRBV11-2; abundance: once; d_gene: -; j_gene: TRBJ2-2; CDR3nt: TGTGCCAGCAGCCGCATTGAACTGCGGACCAGGGAGCTGTTTTTT; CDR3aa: CASSRIELRTRELFF
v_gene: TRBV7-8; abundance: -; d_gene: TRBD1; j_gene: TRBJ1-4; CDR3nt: TGTGCCAGCAGCTTAGGTTCCTGGACAGGTGGCGAAAAACTGTTTTTT; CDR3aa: CASSLGSWTGGEKLFF
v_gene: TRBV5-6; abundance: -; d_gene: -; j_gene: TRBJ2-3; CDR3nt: TGTGCCAGCAGCTTGGTTTCTAGCACAGATACGCAGTATTTT; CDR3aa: CASSLVSSTDTQYF
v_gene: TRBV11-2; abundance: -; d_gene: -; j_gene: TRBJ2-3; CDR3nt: TGTGCCAGCAGCTGGAGGAGTGGTAACACATATACGCAGTATTTT; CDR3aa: CASSWRSGNTYTQYF
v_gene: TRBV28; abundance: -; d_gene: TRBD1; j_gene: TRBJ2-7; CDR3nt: TGTGCCAGCAGTCGGGAACCGGGACAGGGGCACGAGCAGTACTTC; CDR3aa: CASSREPGQGHEQYF
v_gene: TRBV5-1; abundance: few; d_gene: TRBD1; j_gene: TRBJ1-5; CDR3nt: TGCGCCAGCAGCTCACAGGGGCTACCCAATCAGCCCCAGCATTTT; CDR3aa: CASSSQGLPNQPQHF
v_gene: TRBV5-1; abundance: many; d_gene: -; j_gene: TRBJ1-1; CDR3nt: TGCGCCAGCAGCTTGACGGGCACTGAAGCTTTCTTT; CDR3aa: CASSLTGTEAFF
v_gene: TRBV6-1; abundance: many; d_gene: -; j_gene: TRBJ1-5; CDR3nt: TGTGCCAGCAGTGAAGCGCTAGGGCCAAATCAGCCCCAGCATTTT; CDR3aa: CASSEALGPNQPQHF
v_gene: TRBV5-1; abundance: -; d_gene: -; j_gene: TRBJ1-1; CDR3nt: TGCGCCAGCAGCCTTATCGGGACACCGAACACTGAAGCTTTCTTT; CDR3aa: CASSLIGTPNTEAFF
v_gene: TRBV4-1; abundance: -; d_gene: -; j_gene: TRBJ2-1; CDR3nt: TGCGCAAGCAGCCCAAGGGAGTTATCTGGGGACAATGAGCAGTTCTTC; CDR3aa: CASSPRELSGDNEQFF
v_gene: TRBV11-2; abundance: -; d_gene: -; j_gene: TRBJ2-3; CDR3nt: TGTCCCAGCAGCTTTGGGGGAGTAACGTGCACGTCAGATACGCAGTATTTT; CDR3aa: CPSSFGGVTCTSDTQYF
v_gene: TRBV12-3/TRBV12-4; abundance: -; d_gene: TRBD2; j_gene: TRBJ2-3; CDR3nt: TGTGCCAGCAGACTAGCGGGAGGGACAGAAACGCAATATTTT; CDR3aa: CASRLAGGTETQYF
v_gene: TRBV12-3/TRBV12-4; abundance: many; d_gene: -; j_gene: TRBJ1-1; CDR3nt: TGTGCCAGCAGTTTCGGAATGAAGACTGAAGCTTTCTTT; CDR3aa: CASSFGMKTEAFF
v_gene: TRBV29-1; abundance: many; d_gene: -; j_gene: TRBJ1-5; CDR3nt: TGCAGCGTTTCCTCCGGGAGTATCAATCAGCCCCAGCATTTT; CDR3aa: CSVSSGSINQPQHF
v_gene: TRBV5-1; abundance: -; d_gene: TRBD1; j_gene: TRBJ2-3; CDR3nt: TGCGCCAGCAGCTCGGACAGGGGAGGGGGCACAGATACGCAGTATTTT; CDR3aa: CASSSDRGGGTDTQYF
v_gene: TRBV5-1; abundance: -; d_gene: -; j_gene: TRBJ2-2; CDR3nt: TGCGCCAGCACAATTAGCTCCTCCTTCGGGGAGCTGTTTTTT; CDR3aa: CASTISSSFGELFF
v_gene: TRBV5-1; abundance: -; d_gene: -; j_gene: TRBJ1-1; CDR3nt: TGCGCCAACAGCTTGGGGGTCGGGGGGCGTGTGAACACTGAAGCTTTCTTT; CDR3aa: CANSLGVGGRVNTEAFF
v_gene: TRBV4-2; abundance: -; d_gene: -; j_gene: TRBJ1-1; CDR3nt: TGTGCCAGCAGCCCCGGGGGGAGGTCGGGCACTGAAGCTTTCTTT; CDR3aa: CASSPGGRSGTEAFF
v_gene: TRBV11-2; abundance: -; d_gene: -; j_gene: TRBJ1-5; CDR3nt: TGTGCCAGCAGTCCGTTACATGCGCCTCATCCCCAACATTTT; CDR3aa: CASSPLHAPHPQHF
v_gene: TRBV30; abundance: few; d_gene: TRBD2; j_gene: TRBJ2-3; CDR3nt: TGTGCCTGGAGTGTAGCTAGCGGGAGTTTCGATACGCAGTATTTT; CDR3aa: CAWSVASGSFDTQYF
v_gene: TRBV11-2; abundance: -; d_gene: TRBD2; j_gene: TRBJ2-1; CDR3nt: TGTGCCAGCAGCTCGATCTGGACTAGCACTAACAATGAGCAGTTCTTC; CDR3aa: CASSSIWTSTNNEQFF
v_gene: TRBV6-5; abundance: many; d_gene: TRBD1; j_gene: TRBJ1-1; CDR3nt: TGTGCCAGCAACAGGCCGGGGACAGGGAACACTGAAGCTTTCTTT; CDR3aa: CASNRPGTGNTEAFF
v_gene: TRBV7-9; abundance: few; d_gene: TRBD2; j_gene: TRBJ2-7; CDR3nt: TGTGCCAGCAGCTCCGATCCCGCTGGCGGGAGTTACGAGCAGTACTTC; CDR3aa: CASSSDPAGGSYEQYF
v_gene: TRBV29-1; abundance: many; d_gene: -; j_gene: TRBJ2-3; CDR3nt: TGCAGCGTTGTCCCGTTTAGCGGAGGCACAGATACGCAGTATTTT; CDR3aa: CSVVPFSGGTDTQYF
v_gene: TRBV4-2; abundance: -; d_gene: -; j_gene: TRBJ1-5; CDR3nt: TGTGCCAGCAGCCTTAACAGGGATAGCAATCAGCCCCAGCATTTC; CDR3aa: CASSLNRDSNQPQHF
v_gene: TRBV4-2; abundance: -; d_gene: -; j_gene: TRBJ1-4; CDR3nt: TGTGCCAGCGGCCAAGATATTGTATTCGACAAAGGGAATGAAAAATTGTTTTTT; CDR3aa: CASGQDIVFDKGNEKLFF
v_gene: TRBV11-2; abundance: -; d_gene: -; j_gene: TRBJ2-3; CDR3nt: TGTACCAGCAGCTTAGTTTCCAATCAGCCCCAGTATTTT; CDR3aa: CTSSLVSNQPQYF
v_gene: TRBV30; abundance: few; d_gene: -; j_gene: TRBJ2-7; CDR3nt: TGTGCCTGGAGTGGACACTACGAGCAGTACTTC; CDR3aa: CAWSGHYEQYF
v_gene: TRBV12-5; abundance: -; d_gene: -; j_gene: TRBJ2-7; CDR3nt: TGTGCTAGTGGTTTTTTGAACGAGCAGTGCTTC; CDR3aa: CASGFLNEQCF
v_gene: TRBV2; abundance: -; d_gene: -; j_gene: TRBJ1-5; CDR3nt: TGTGCCAGCAGTGACGGTGGGCAACAGCCCCAGCATTTT; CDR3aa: CASSDGGQQPQHF
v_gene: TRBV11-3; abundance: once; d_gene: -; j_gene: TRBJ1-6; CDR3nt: TGTGCCTGCTGCTTAGTCCAACCTGCACGGAATTCACCCCTCCACTTT; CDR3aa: CACCLVQPARNSPLHF
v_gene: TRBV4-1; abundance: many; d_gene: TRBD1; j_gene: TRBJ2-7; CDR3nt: TGCGCCAGCAGCCAAGTAACAGGGGTTCCCTACGAGCAGTACTTC; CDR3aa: CASSQVTGVPYEQYF
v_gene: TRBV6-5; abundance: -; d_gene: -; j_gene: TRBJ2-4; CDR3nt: TGTGCCTGCAGGGCGGGTTTCAAAAACATTCAGTACTTC; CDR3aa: CACRAGFKNIQYF
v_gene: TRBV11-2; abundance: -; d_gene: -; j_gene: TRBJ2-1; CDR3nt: TGTGCCAGCAGCTTAGGGGAAGGCCTCAATAAGCAGTTCTTC; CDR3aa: CASSLGEGLNKQFF
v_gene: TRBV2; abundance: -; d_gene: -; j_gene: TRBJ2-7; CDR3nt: TGTGTCAGCAACCCCCTGGAGGACTCCACGGCCTACTACGAGCAGTACTTC; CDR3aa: CVSNPLEDSTAYYEQYF
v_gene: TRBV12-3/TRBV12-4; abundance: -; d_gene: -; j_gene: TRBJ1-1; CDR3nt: TGTGCCAACAGCCCGATTGGCACTGAAGCTTTCTTT; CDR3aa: CANSPIGTEAFF
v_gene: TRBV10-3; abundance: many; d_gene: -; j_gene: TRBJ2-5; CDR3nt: TGTGCCATCAGTGAGAGCCAAGAGACCCAGTACTTC; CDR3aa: CAISESQETQYF
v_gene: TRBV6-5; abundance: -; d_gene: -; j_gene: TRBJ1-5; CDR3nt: TGTGTCAGCAGTTCACGGGGGGGATCGCCCCAGCATTTT; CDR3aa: CVSSSRGGSPQHF
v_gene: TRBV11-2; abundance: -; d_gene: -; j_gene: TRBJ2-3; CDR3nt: TGCGCCAGCAGCTTATGGGGTAGCACAGATACGCAGTATTTT; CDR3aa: CASSLWGSTDTQYF
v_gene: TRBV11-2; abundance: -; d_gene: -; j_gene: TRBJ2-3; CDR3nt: TGTGCCACCAGCTTAGTATTGGGCACAGATACGCAGTATTTT; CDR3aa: CATSLVLGTDTQYF
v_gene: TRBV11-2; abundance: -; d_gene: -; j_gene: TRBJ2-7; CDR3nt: TGTACCAGCAGCCCAAGGGTAGGGGGTGAATGCGAGCAGTACTTC; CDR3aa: CTSSPRVGGECEQYF
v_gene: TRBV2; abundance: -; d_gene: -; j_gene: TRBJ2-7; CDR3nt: TGTGCCAGCAGTGAAAGGGGCGGGGGCTCCTGCGAGCAGTACTTC; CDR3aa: CASSERGGGSCEQYF
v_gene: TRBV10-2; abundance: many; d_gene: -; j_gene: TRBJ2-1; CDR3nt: TGCGCCAGCAGTGGGAAGGCCTCCTACAATGAGCAGTTCTTC; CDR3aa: CASSGKASYNEQFF
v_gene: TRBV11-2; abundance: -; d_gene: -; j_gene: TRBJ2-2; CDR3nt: TGTGCCAACAGCTTACGATTGGGCGGGCAGGGCAACACCGGGGAGCTGTTTTTT; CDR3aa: CANSLRLGGQGNTGELFF
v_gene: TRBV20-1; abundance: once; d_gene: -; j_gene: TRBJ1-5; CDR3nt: TGCAGTGCTTCAGGGTATTTAGATCAGCCCCAGCATTTT; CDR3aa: CSASGYLDQPQHF
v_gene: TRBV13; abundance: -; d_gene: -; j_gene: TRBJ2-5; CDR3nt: TGTGCCAGCGGGAACCCCCTAGGTAATGAGACCCAGTACTTC; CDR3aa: CASGNPLGNETQYF
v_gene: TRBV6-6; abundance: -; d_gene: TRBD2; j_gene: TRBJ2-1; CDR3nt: TGTACCAGCACCGTGGAAAGAGCGGGAGGCTTCAATGAGCAGTTCTTC; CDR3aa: CTSTVERAGGFNEQFF
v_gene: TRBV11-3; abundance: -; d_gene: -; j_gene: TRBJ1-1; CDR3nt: TGTGCCAGCAGCACGGGACATGGGGCTCTAGACACTGAAGTTTTCTTT; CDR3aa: CASSTGHGALDTEVFF
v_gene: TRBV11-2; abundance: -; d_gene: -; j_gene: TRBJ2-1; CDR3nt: TGTGCCAGTAGCTTAAGGAGAACTCTCGACTACAATGAGCAGTTCTTC; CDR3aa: CASSLRRTLDYNEQFF
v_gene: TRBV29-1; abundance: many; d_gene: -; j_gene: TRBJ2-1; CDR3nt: TGCAGCCATAGCGGGGACAGAGATGAGCAGTTCTTC; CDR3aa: CSHSGDRDEQFF